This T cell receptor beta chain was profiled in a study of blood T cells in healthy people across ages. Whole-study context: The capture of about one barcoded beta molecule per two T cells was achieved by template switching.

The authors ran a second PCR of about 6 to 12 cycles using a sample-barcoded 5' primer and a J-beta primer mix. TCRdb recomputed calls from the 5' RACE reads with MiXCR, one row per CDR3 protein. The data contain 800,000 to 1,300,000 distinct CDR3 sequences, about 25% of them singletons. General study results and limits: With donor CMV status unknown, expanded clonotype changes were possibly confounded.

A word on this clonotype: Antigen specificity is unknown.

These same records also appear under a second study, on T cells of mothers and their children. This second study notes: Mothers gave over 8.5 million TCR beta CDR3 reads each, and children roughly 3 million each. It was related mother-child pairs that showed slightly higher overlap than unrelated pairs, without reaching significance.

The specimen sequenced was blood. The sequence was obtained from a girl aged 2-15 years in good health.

CDR3 in amino acids: CASSYGQGAGSPLHF. In DNA, the CDR3 is TGTGCCAGCAGCTACGGACAGGGGGCTGGTTCACCCCTCCACTTT. The V call is TRBV7-2, the J call TRBJ1-6; TRBD1 agrees at 11 bases. Losses at the gene ends were 4 bases for V and 9 bases for J; bases not matched to a gene: 5. Germline V gene data show CDR1 as SGHTA and CDR2 as FQGNSA. CDR3 length: 15 residues.